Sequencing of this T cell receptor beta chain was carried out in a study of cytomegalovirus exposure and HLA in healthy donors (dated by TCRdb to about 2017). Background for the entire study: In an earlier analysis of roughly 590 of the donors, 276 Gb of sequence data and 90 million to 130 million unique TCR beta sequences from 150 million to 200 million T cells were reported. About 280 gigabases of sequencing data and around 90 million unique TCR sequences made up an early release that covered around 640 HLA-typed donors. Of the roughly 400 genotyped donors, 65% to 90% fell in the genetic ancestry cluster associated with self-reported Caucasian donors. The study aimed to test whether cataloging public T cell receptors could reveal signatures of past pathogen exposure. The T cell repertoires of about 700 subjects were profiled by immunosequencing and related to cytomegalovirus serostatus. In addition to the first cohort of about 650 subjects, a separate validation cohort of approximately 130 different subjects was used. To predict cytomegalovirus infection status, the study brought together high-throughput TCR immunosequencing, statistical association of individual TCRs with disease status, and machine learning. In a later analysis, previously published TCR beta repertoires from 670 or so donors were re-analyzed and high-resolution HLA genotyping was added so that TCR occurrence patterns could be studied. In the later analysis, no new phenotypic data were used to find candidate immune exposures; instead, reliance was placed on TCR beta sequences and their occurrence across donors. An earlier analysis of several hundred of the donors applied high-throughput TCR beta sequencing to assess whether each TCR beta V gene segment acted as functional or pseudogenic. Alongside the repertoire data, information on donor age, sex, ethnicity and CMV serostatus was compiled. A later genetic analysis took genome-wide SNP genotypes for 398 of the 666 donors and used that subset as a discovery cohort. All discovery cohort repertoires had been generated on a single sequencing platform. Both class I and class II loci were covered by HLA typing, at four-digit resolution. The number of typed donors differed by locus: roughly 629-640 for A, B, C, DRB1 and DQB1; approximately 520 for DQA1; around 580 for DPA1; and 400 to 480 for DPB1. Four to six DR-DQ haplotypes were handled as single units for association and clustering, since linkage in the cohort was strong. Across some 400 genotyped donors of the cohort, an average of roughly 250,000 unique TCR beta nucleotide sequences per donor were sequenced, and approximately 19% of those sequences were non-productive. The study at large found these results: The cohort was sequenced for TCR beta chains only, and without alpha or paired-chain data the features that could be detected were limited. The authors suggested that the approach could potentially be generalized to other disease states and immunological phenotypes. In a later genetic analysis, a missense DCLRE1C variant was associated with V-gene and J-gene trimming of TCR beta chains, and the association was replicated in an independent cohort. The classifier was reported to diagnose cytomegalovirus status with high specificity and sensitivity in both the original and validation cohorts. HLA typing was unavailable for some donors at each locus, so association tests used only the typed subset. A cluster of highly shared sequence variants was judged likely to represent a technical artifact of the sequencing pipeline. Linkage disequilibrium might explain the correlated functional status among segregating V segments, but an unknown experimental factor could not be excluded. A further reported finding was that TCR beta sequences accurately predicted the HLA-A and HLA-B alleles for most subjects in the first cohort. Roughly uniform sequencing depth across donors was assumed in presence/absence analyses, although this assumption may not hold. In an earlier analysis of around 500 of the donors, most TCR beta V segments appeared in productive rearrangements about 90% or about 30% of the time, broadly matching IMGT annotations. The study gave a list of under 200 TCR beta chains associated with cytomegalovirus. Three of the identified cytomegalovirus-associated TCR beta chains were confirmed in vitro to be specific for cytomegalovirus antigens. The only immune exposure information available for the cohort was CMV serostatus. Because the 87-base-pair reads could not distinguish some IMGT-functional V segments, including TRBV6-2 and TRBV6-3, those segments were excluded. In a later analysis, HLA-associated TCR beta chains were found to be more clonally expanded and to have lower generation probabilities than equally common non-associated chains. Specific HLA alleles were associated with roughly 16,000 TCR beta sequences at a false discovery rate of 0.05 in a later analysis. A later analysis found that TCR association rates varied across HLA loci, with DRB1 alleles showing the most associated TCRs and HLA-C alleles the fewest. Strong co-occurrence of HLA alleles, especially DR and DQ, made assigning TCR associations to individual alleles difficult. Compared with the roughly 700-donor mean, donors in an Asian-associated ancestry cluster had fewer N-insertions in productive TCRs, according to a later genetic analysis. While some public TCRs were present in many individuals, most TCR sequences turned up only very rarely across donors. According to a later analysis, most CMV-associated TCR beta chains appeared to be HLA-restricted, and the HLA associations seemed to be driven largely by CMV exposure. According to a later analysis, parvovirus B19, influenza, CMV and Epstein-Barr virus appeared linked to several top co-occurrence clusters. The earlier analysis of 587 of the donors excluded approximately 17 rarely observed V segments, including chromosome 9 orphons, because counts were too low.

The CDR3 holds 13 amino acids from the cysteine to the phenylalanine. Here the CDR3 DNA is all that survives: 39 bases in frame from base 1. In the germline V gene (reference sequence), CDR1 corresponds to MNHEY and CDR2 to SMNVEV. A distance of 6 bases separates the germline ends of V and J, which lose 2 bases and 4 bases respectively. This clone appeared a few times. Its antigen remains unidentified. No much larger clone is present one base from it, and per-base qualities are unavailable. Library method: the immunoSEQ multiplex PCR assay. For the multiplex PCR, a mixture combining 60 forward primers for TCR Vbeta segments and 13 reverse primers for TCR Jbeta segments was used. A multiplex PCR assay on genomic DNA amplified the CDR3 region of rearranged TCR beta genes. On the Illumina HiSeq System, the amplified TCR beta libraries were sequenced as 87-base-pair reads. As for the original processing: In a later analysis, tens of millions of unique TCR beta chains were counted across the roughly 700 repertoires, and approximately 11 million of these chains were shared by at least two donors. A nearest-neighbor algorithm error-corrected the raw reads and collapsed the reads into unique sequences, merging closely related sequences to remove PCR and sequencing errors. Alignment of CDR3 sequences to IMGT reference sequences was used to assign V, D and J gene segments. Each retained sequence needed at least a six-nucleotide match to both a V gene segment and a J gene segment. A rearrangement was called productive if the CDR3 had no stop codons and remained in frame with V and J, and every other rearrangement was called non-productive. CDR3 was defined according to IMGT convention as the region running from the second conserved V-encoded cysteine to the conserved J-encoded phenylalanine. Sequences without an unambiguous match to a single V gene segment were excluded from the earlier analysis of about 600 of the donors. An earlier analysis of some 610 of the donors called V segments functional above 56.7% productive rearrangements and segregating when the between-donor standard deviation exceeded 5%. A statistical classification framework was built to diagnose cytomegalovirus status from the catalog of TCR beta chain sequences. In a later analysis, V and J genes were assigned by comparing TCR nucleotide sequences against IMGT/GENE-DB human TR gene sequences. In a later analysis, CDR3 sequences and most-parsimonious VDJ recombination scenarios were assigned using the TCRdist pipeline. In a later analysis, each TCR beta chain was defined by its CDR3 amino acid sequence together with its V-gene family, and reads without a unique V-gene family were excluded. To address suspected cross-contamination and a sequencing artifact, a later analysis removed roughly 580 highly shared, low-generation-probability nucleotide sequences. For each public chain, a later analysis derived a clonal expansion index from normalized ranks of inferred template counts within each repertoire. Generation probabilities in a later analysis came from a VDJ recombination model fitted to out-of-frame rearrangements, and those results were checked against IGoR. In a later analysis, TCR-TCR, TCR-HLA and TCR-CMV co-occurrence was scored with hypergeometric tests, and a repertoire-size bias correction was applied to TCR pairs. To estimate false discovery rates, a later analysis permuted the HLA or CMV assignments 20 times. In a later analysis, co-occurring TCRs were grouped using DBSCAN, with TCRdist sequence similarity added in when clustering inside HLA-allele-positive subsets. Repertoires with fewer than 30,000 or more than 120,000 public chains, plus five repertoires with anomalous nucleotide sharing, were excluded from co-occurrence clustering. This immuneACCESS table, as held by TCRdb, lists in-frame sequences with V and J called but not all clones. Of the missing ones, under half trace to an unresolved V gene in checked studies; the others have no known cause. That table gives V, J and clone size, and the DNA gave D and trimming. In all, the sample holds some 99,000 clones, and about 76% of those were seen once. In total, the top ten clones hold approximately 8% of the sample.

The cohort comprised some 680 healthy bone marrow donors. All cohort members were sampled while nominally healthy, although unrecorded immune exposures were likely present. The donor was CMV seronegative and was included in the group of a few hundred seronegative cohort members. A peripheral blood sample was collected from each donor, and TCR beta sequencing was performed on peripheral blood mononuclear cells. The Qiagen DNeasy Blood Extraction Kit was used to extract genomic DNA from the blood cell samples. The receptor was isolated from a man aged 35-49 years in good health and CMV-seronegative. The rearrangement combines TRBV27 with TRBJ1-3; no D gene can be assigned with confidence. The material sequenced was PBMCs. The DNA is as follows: TGTGCCAGCAGTTTACAAAAAGGAAACACCATATATTTT. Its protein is CASSLQKGNTIYF.